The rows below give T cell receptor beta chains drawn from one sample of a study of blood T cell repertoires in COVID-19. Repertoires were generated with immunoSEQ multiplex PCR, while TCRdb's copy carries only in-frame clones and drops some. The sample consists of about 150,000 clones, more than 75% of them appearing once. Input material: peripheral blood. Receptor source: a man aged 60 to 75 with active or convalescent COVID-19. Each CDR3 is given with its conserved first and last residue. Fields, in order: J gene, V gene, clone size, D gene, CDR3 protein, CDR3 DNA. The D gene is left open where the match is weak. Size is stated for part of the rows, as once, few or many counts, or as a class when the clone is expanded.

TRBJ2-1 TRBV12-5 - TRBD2 CASGPGLAGGSGSYNEQFF TGTGCTAGTGGTCCTGGACTAGCGGGAGGGTCTGGCTCCTACAATGAGCAGTTCTTC
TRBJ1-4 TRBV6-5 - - CASIRGGGEEKLFF TGTGCCAGCATCCGGGGAGGGGGGGAGGAAAAACTGTTTTTT
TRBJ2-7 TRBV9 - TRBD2 CASSVGTSLNYEQYF TGTGCCAGCAGCGTAGGGACTAGCCTAAACTACGAGCAGTACTTC
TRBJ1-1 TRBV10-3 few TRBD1 CAIRPGQGDPEAFF TGTGCCATCAGACCGGGACAGGGGGACCCTGAAGCTTTCTTT
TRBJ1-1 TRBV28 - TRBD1 CASSSRGQRAFF TGTGCCAGCAGCTCCAGGGGACAGAGGGCTTTCTTT
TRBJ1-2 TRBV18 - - CASSSTPPRRNYGYTF TGTGCCAGCTCCTCGACTCCACCAAGAAGGAACTATGGCTACACCTTC
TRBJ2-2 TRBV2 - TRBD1 CASSADRGTGELFF TGTGCCAGCAGTGCCGACAGGGGCACCGGGGAGCTGTTTTTT
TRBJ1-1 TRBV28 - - CATQGSVLNTEAFF TGTGCCACTCAGGGGTCTGTATTGAACACTGAAGCTTTCTTT
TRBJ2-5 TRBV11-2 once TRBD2 CASSLGGLAGGETQYF TGTGCCAGCAGCTTAGGGGGACTAGCGGGAGGAGAGACCCAGTACTTC
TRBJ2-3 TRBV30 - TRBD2 CAWSGLAPDTQYF TGTGCCTGGAGTGGACTAGCCCCAGATACGCAGTATTTT
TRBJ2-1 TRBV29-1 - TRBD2 CSVGLAGGHNEQFF TGCAGCGTTGGGCTAGCGGGAGGGCACAATGAGCAGTTCTTC
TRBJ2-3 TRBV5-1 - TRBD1 CASSLGGGRSDTQYF TGCGCCAGCAGCTTGGGAGGGGGCCGGTCAGATACGCAGTATTTT
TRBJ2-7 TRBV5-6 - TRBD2 CASSYLAGSYEQYF TGTGCCAGCAGTTACCTAGCGGGTTCCTACGAGCAGTACTTC
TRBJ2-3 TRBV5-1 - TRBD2 CASSPGLAGYDTQYF TGCGCCAGCAGCCCGGGACTAGCGGGATACGATACGCAGTATTTT
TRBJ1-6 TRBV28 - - CASRTLGDPNF TGTGCCAGCAGGACCTTGGGCGACCCCAACTTT
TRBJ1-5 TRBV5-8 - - CASSLGDSSNQPQHF TGTGCCAGCAGCTTGGGAGACAGTAGCAATCAGCCCCAGCATTTT
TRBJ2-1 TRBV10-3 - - CAISVLDERSGYNEQFF TGTGCCATCAGTGTCCTCGATGAGAGGTCCGGCTACAATGAGCAGTTCTTC
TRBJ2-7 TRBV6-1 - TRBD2 CASSDILGLAGGDEQYF TGTGCCAGCAGTGACATCCTGGGACTAGCGGGAGGGGACGAGCAGTACTTC
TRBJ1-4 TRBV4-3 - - CASSQKRGGKLFF TGCGCCAGCAGCCAAAAAAGGGGAGGAAAACTGTTTTTT
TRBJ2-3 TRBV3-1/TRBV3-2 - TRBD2 CASSQSGTTDTQYF TGTGCCAGCAGCCAAAGCGGGACCACAGATACGCAGTATTTT
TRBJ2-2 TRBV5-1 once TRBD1 CASSGTRTGGELFF TGCGCCAGCAGCGGAACCCGGACAGGAGGGGAGCTGTTTTTT
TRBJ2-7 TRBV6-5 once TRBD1 CASIAVGDRSYEQYF TGTGCCAGCATTGCCGTTGGGGACAGATCCTACGAGCAGTACTTC
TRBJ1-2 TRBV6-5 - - CASSYDRSYGYTF TGTGCCAGCAGTTACGACAGGTCCTATGGCTACACCTTC
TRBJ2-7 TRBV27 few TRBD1 CASSFGTGVYEQYF TGTGCCAGCAGTTTTGGGACAGGGGTTTACGAGCAGTACTTC
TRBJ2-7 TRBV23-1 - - CASAPPGHPYEQYF TGCGCCAGCGCTCCTCCGGGACACCCTTACGAGCAGTACTTC